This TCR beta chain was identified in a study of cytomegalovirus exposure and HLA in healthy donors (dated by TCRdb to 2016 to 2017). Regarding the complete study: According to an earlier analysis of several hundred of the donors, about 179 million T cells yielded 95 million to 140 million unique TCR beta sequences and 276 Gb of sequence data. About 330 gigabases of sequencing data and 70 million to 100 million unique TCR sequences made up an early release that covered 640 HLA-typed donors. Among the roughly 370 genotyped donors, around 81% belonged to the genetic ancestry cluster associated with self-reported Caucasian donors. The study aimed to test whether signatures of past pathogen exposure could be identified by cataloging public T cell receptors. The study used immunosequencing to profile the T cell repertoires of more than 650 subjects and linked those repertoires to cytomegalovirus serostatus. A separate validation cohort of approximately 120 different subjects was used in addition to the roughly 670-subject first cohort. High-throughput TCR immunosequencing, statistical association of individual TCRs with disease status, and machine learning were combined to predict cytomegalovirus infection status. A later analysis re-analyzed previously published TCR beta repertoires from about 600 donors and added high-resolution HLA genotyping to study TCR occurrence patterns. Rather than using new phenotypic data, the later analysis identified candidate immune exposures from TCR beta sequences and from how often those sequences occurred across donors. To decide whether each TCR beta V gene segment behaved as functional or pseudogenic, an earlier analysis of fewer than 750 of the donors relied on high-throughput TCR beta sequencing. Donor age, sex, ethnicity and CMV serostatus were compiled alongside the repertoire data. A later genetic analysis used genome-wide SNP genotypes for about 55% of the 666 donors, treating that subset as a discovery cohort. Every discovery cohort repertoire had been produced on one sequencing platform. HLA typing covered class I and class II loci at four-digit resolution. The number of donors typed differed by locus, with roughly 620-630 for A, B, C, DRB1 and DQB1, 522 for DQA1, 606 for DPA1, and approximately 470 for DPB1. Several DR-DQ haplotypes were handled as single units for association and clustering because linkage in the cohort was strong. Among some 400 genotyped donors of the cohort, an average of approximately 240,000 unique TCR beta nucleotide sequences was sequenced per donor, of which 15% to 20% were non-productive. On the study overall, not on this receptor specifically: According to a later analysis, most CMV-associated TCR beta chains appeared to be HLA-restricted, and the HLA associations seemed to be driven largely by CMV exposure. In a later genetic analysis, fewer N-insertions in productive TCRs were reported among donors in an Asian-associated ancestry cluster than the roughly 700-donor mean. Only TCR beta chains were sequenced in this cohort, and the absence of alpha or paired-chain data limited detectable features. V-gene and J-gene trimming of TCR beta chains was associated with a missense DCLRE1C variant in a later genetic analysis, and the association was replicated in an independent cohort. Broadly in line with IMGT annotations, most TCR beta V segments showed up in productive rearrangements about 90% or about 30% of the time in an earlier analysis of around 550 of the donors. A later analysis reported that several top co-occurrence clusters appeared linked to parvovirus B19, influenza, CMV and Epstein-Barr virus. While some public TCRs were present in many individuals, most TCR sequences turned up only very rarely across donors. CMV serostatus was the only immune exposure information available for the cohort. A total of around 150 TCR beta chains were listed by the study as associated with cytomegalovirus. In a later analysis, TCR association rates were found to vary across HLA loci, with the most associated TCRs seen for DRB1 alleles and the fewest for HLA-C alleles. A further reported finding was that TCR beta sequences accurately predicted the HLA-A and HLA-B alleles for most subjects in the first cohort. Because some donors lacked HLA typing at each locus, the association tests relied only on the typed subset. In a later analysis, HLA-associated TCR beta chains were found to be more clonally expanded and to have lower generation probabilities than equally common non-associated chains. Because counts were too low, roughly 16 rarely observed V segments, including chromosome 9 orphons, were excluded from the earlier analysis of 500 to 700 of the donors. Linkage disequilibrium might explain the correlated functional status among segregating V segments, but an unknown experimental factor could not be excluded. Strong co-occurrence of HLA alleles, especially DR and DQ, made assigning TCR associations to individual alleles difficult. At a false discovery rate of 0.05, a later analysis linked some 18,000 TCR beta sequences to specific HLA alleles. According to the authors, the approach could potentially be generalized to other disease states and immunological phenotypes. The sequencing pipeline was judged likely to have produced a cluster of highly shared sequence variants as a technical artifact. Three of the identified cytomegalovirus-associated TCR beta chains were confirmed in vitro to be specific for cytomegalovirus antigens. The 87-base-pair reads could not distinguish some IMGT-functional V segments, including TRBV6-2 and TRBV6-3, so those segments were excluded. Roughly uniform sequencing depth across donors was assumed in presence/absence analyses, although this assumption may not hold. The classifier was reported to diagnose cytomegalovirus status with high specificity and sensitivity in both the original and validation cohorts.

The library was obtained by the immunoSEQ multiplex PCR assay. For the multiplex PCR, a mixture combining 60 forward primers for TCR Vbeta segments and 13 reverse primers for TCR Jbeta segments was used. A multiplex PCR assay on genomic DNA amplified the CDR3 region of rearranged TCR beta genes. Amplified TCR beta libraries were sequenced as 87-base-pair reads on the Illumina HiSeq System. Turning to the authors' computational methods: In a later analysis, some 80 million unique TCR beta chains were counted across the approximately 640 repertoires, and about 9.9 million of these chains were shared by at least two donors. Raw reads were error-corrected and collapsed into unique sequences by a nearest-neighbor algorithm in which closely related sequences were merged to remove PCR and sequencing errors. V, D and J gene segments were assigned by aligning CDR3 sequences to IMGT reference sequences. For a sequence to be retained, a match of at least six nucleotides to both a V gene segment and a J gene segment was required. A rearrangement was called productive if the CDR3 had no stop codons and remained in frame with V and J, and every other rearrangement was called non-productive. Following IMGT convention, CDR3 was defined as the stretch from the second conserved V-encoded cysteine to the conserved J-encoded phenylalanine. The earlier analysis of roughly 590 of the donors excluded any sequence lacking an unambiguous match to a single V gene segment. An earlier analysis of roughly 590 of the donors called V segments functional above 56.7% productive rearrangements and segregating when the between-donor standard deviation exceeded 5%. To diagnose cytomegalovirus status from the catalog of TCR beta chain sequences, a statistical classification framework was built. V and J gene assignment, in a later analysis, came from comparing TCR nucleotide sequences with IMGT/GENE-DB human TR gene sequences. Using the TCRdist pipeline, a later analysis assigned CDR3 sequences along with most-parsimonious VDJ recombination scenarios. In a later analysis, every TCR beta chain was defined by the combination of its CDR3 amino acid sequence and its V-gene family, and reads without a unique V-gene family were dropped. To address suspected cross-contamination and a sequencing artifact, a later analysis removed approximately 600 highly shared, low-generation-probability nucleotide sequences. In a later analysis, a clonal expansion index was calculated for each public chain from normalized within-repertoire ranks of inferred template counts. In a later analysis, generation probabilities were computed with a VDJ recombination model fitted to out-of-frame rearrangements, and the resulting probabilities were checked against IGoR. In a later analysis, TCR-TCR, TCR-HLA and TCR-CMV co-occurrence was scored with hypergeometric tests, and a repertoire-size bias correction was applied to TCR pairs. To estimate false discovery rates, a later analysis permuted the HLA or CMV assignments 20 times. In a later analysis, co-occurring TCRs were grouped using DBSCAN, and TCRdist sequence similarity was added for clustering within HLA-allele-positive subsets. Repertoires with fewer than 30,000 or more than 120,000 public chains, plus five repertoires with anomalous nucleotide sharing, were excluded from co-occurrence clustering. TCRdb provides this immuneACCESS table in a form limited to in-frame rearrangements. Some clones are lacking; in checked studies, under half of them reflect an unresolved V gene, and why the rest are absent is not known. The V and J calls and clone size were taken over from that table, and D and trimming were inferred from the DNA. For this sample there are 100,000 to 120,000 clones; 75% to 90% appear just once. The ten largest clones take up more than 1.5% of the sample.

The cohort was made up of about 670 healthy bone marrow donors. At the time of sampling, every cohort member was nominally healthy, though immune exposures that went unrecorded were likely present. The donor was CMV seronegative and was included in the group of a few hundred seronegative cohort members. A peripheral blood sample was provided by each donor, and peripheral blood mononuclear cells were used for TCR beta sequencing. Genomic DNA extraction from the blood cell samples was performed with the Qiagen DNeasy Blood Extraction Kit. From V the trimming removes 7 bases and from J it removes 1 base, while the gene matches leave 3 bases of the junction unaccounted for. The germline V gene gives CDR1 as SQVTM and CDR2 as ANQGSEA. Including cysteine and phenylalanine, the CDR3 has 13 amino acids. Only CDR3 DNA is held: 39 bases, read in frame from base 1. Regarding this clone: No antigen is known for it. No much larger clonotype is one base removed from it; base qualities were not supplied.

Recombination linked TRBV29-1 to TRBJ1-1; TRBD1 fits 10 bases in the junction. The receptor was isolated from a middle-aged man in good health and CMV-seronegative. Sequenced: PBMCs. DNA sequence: TGCAGCGGCAGACAGGGGGCGAACACTGAAGCTTTCTTT. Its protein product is CSGRQGANTEAFF.